Listed below are T cell receptor beta chains from one sample, sequenced in a study of blood T cell repertoires in COVID-19. Measured with immunoSEQ multiplex PCR; TCRdb has only the in-frame clones, and not every one. The sample lists 150,000 to 200,000 clones; 78% were seen once. Sequencing was carried out using peripheral blood. The source is an elderly woman with active or convalescent COVID-19. CDR3s include the opening cysteine and the closing phenylalanine or tryptophan. Each record gives: D gene, J gene, clone size, V gene, CDR3 length, CDR3 protein, CDR3 DNA. D genes are given only for firm matches. Some rows mark clone size as missing; the rest say once, few, many or name a class of expanded clone.

d_call: TRBD1
j_call: TRBJ1-6
clone_size: many
v_call: TRBV3-1/TRBV3-2
cdr3_length: 15
cdr3_aa: CASSPRGRYNSPLHF
cdr3_nt: TGTGCCAGCAGCCCCAGGGGGCGGTATAATTCACCCCTCCACTTT

d_call: NA
j_call: TRBJ2-3
clone_size: NA
v_call: TRBV7-9
cdr3_length: 14
cdr3_aa: CASSLARVTDTQYF
cdr3_nt: TGTGCCAGCAGCTTAGCGCGAGTCACAGATACGCAGTATTTT

d_call: TRBD2
j_call: TRBJ2-5
clone_size: NA
v_call: TRBV3-1/TRBV3-2
cdr3_length: 18
cdr3_aa: CASSQDGLAGGPVGTQYF
cdr3_nt: TGTGCCAGCAGCCAAGATGGACTAGCGGGGGGACCGGTGGGGACCCAGTACTTC

d_call: NA
j_call: TRBJ2-1
clone_size: NA
v_call: TRBV6-2/TRBV6-3
cdr3_length: 16
cdr3_aa: CASSRTSDSSYNEQFF
cdr3_nt: TGTGCCAGCAGTCGGACGTCTGACAGCTCCTACAATGAGCAGTTCTTC

d_call: NA
j_call: TRBJ1-3
clone_size: NA
v_call: TRBV18
cdr3_length: 14
cdr3_aa: CASSYGQFGNTIYF
cdr3_nt: TGTGCCAGCTCATACGGACAATTTGGAAACACCATATATTTT

d_call: NA
j_call: TRBJ1-3
clone_size: NA
v_call: TRBV28
cdr3_length: 12
cdr3_aa: CASSLGSRHLYF
cdr3_nt: TGTGCCAGCAGTTTAGGTAGCCGTCATTTGTATTTT

d_call: TRBD2
j_call: TRBJ2-1
clone_size: NA
v_call: TRBV10-1
cdr3_length: 16
cdr3_aa: CASSSGTSGTYNEQFF
cdr3_nt: TGCGCCAGCAGCTCCGGGACTAGCGGTACCTACAATGAGCAGTTCTTC

d_call: NA
j_call: TRBJ2-2
clone_size: few
v_call: TRBV5-4
cdr3_length: 15
cdr3_aa: CASTPRGANTGELFF
cdr3_nt: TGTGCCAGCACCCCGAGAGGCGCGAACACCGGGGAGCTGTTTTTT

d_call: NA
j_call: TRBJ1-2
clone_size: NA
v_call: TRBV9
cdr3_length: 13
cdr3_aa: CASGQGFLYGYTF
cdr3_nt: TGTGCCAGCGGTCAGGGGTTCCTCTATGGCTACACCTTC

d_call: NA
j_call: TRBJ1-3
clone_size: NA
v_call: TRBV4-2
cdr3_length: 16
cdr3_aa: CASSHNAGRYGNTIYF
cdr3_nt: TGTGCCAGCAGCCACAACGCGGGCAGGTATGGGAACACCATATATTTT

d_call: NA
j_call: TRBJ2-7
clone_size: NA
v_call: TRBV5-1
cdr3_length: 14
cdr3_aa: CASRSQGSSYEQYF
cdr3_nt: TGCGCCAGCAGATCACAGGGTTCATCCTACGAGCAGTACTTC

d_call: NA
j_call: TRBJ1-1
clone_size: NA
v_call: TRBV7-6
cdr3_length: 14
cdr3_aa: CASTRHPGDTEAFF
cdr3_nt: TGTGCCAGCACCCGACACCCGGGGGACACTGAAGCTTTCTTT

d_call: NA
j_call: TRBJ2-1
clone_size: few
v_call: TRBV19
cdr3_length: 16
cdr3_aa: CASSIDLGRGTNEQFF
cdr3_nt: TGTGCCAGTAGTATAGATCTCGGCAGGGGCACCAATGAGCAGTTCTTC

d_call: NA
j_call: TRBJ2-5
clone_size: NA
v_call: TRBV6-5
cdr3_length: 11
cdr3_aa: CASNQGGTQYF
cdr3_nt: TGTGCCAGCAATCAAGGGGGGACCCAGTACTTC

d_call: NA
j_call: TRBJ2-3
clone_size: NA
v_call: TRBV5-6
cdr3_length: 14
cdr3_aa: CASSLGGEADTQYF
cdr3_nt: TGTGCCAGCAGCTTGGGCGGGGAGGCAGATACGCAGTATTTT

d_call: TRBD1
j_call: TRBJ1-1
clone_size: NA
v_call: TRBV5-1
cdr3_length: 15
cdr3_aa: CASSPVQGAGTEAFF
cdr3_nt: TGCGCCAGCAGCCCCGTCCAGGGGGCAGGGACTGAAGCTTTCTTT

d_call: NA
j_call: TRBJ1-1
clone_size: NA
v_call: TRBV6-5
cdr3_length: 13
cdr3_aa: CASTRQVNTEAFF
cdr3_nt: TGTGCCAGCACCCGACAGGTCAACACTGAAGCTTTCTTT

d_call: NA
j_call: TRBJ2-2
clone_size: NA
v_call: TRBV5-1
cdr3_length: 14
cdr3_aa: CASSLDGETGELFF
cdr3_nt: TGCGCCAGCAGCTTGGACGGGGAGACCGGGGAGCTGTTTTTT